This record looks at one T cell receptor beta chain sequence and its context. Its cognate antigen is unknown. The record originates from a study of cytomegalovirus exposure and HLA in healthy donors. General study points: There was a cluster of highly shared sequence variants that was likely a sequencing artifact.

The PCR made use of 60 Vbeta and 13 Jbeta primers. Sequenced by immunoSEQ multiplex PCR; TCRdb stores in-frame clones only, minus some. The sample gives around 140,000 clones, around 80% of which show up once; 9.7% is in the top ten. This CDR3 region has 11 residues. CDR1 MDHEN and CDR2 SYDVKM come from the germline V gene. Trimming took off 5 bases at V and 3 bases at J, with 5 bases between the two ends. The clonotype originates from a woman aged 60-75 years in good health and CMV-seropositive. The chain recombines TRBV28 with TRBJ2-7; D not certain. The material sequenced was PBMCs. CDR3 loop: CASSVYYEQYF. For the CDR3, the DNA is TGTGCCAGCAGTGTTTACTACGAGCAGTACTTC.